This T cell receptor beta chain was identified in a study of T cells after yellow fever vaccination. Across the study: In the case of low-cell-number fractions, SMART-Seq v4 Ultra Low Input was used for preparation. Study findings and constraints: FACS-sorted repertoires could harbor abundant contaminating bulk-population clonotypes. Post-booster reappearance was seen for most primary-vaccination clones (96% CD4, about 88% CD8).

TCRdb itself ran the 5' RACE reads through MiXCR, one entry per CDR3 protein. The data show some 400,000 distinct CDR3 sequences, 18% seen once. V lost 4 bases to trimming and J lost 4 bases; unmatched junction nucleotides: 5. CDR3 length: 15 amino acids. Germline V gene sequence: CDR1 SGHVS, CDR2 FQNEAQ. Details on this clonotype: As yet, its antigen is unknown.

Here the sequenced sample was PBMCs, taken before the yellow fever booster vaccination. The V call is TRBV7-8, the J call TRBJ2-1; 9 positions match TRBD2. This clonotype was obtained from a man aged 18-30 years who received the YFV17D yellow fever vaccine. CDR3 sequence reads: CASSWTSVSYNEQFF. The CDR3 DNA reads TGTGCCAGCAGCTGGACTAGCGTATCGTACAATGAGCAGTTCTTC.